Listed below are T cell receptor beta chains from one sample, sequenced in a study of blood T cell repertoires in COVID-19. Profiled with immunoSEQ multiplex PCR; TCRdb holds only in-frame clones, not every one. The table shows about 60,000 clones, with approximately 90% occurring only once. Source material: peripheral blood. These receptors all come from a human donor with active COVID-19. The donor label of this sample is uncertain. Each CDR3 is given with its conserved first and last residue. The D gene is left open where the match is weak. Clone size is not always given. Where it is, it says once, few, many or a class for expanded clones.

>TRBJ2-7|TRBD2|TRBV18|NA
CASSPTSGRLYEQYF
TGTGCCAGCTCACCCACTAGCGGGAGGTTGTACGAGCAGTACTTC
>TRBJ2-1|TRBD2|TRBV14|NA
CASSSELGRAYNEQFF
TGTGCCAGCAGCTCAGAGCTCGGGAGGGCCTACAATGAGCAGTTCTTC
>TRBJ2-5|NA|TRBV21-1|NA
CASSKGPQGTTQETQYF
TGTGCCAGCAGCAAAGGTCCCCAGGGGACTACTCAAGAGACCCAGTACTTC
>TRBJ2-7|NA|TRBV9|NA
CASSARPGLSYEQYF
TGTGCCAGCAGCGCCCGCCCAGGGTTGTCCTACGAGCAGTACTTC
>TRBJ2-3|TRBD2|TRBV28|once
CASSFAGVVDTQYF
TGTGCCAGCAGTTTTGCGGGAGTGGTAGATACGCAGTATTTT
>TRBJ1-2|TRBD1|TRBV6-5|NA
CASRDRVPNYGYTF
TGTGCCAGCAGGGACAGGGTGCCTAACTATGGCTACACCTTC
>TRBJ2-7|TRBD1|TRBV7-3|NA
CASSPGQGFSYEQYF
TGTGCCAGCAGCCCGGGACAGGGGTTCTCCTACGAGCAGTACTTC
>TRBJ1-3|NA|TRBV28|NA
CASSLTGNSGNTIYF
TGTGCCAGCAGTTTAACCGGGAACTCTGGAAACACCATATATTTT
>TRBJ1-1|NA|TRBV18|NA
CASSALSEAFF
TGTGCCAGCTCGGCTCTATCGGAGGCTTTCTTT
>TRBJ1-6|NA|TRBV5-1|NA
CASSLDNANSPLHF
TGCGCCAGCAGCTTGGATAACGCGAATTCACCCCTCCACTTT
>TRBJ1-6|TRBD1|TRBV11-2|NA
CASSWDRDYSPLHF
TGTGCCAGCAGCTGGGACAGGGACTATTCACCCCTCCACTTT